The 27 T cell receptor beta chains below come from one sample, sequenced in a study of cytomegalovirus exposure and HLA in healthy donors. With 60 Vbeta and 13 Jbeta primers, the PCR was carried out. The data were produced by immunoSEQ multiplex PCR, yet TCRdb's version contains in-frame clones alone and is incomplete. The sample includes about 170,000 clones, over 70% of them seen just once. Input material: PBMCs. All receptors derive from a female donor in good health and CMV-seronegative.

The CDR3 protein is CASTPGVDQPQHF. CDR3 nucleotides: TGTGCCAGCACCCCAGGGGTGGATCAGCCCCAGCATTTT. The genes are TRBV6-5 and TRBJ1-5; D might be TRBD1 (6 bases). Germline V gene lookup returns CDR1 MNHEY and CDR2 SVGAGI. The CDR3 has 13 residues. V was shortened by 7 bases and J by 5 bases, with 12 bases between the two germline ends.

The rearrangement links TRBV6-5 to TRBJ1-6; D is ambiguous. The germline gives CDR1 MNHEY, CDR2 SVGAGI. Trimming shortened V by 2 bases and J by 7 bases, and 12 bases separated the two germline ends. This CDR3 comprises 15 residues. The CDR3 region is CASSYLENRNSPLHF. In DNA form, the CDR3 reads TGTGCCAGCAGTTACCTCGAGAATAGAAATTCACCCCTCCACTTT.

The rearrangement joins TRBV6-5 to TRBJ2-7; 8 nucleotides match TRBD1. The CDR3 has 15 residues. In germline, CDR1 is MNHEY, CDR2 SVGAGI. The J segment lost 1 base and the V segment lost 6 bases, leaving 8 bases of the junction unmatched. CDR3: CASSRDRQGSYEQYF. CDR3 nucleotide sequence: TGTGCCAGCAGCCGGGACAGGCAAGGGTCCTACGAGCAGTACTTC.

This rearrangement joins TRBV30 to TRBJ2-7, with 12 bases that match TRBD1. V lost 3 bases to trimming and J lost 2 bases; unmatched junction nucleotides: 8. Germline assignment: CDR1 GTSNPN and CDR2 SVGIG (reference sequence). The CDR3 has 16 amino acids. CDR3 amino acids: CAWRNRDRGHAYEQYF. The CDR3, as DNA: TGTGCCTGGAGGAACCGGGACAGGGGGCACGCCTACGAGCAGTACTTC.

The V and J genes are TRBV5-6 and TRBJ2-3; 10 nucleotides line up with TRBD2. In germline, CDR1 is SGHDT, CDR2 YYEEEE. The CDR3 extends over 16 amino acids. V lost 2 bases and J lost 0; bases outside the gene matches: 3. The CDR3 DNA is TGTGCCAGCAGCTTTGCGACTAGCGGGAGCACAGATACGCAGTATTTT. This translates into CASSFATSGSTDTQYF.

The CDR3 nucleotides read TGTGCCAGCAGCTTTAGCGGGGGGGAAGAGACCCAGTACTTC. Translating gives CASSFSGGEETQYF. This rearrangement joins TRBV7-3 to TRBJ2-5, with 11 bases matching TRBD2. The CDR3 runs 14 residues. V lost 3 bases and J lost 3; bases outside the gene matches: 0. Per the germline V gene, CDR1 is SGHTA and CDR2 is FQGTGA.

The chain has TRBV6-5 and TRBJ2-7; 10 bases map to TRBD1. V lost 2 bases to trimming and J lost 2 bases; unmatched junction nucleotides: 3. There are 15 residues in the CDR3. Germline-derived CDR1 and CDR2 are MNHEY and SVGAGI. For the CDR3, the DNA is TGTGCCAGCAGTTACCCGGGACAGGGGACCTACGAGCAGTACTTC. This encodes CASSYPGQGTYEQYF.

This chain links TRBV7-3 with TRBJ1-1; 7 bases agree with TRBD1. Germline-derived CDR1 and CDR2 are SGHTA and FQGTGA. This CDR3 comprises 15 residues. The trim removed 2 bases at V and 3 bases at J, leaving 6 bases unmatched. DNA of the CDR3: TGTGCCAGCAGCTTATCTCCTACAGGGGACACTGAAGCTTTCTTT. This sequence encodes CASSLSPTGDTEAFF.

This chain joins TRBV7-9 and TRBJ2-2, with 7 positions matching TRBD1. Germline trimming cut 7 bases from V and 0 bases from J; bases unmatched to any gene: 8. The length of the CDR3 is 16 residues. Germline CDR1 and CDR2: SEHNR and FQNEAQ (reference sequence). This CDR3 is CASTRPGGTNTGELFF. The CDR3 DNA reads as TGTGCCAGCACCAGGCCAGGGGGAACGAACACCGGGGAGCTGTTTTTT.

A remark on this clone: An end of the junction differs from the germline gene, which may be a read error. This CDR3 is CASSHELAGGTDTQYF. The CDR3 DNA sequence: TGCGCCAGCAGCCACGAACTAGCGGGGGGCACGGATACGCAGTATTTT. The rearrangement links TRBV4-3 to TRBJ2-3; 12 bases agree with TRBD2. Germline CDR1 and CDR2: LGHNA and YSLEER. The CDR3 runs to 16 residues.

Of note for this clone: This same CDR3 is encoded by further DNA sequences in the sample. The rearrangement uses TRBV6-1 and TRBJ1-1, with D unclear. Germline-derived CDR1 and CDR2 are MNHNS and SASEGT. There are 13 residues in the CDR3. Trimming took 3 bases from V and 0 from J, leaving 5 bases between them. The CDR3: CASSERVNTEAFF. In DNA, the CDR3 is TGTGCCAGCAGTGAGCGTGTGAACACTGAAGCTTTCTTT.

Only one count was recorded for this clone. The gene calls are TRBV1 and TRBJ2-1; TRBD2 is taken as the D call from the table, unchecked against the DNA. TRBV1 constitutes a pseudogene. CDR3 length: 17 amino acids. Here the CDR3 DNA reads TGCACCAGCAGCCAAATTGGAGCGGGAACGAGAGCCTATGAGCAGTTCTTC. It encodes CTSSQIGAGTRAYEQFF.

This chain links TRBV19 with TRBJ1-1; no reliable D call. Germline assignment: CDR1 LNHDA and CDR2 SQIVND (reference sequence). This CDR3 is 11 amino acids long. V lost 4 bases to trimming and J lost 6 bases, with 6 bases between them. In DNA, the CDR3 is TGTGCCAGTAGTACTGTTTCTGAAGCTTTCTTT. Its protein product is CASSTVSEAFF.

V is TRBV5-4 and J is TRBJ1-2, with D tentatively TRBD1 (6 bases). The V end lost 5 bases, the J end lost 7 bases, and 18 bases lay between the germline ends. Per the germline V gene, CDR1 is SGHNT and CDR2 is YYREEE (reference sequence). This CDR3 spans 14 amino acids. The CDR3 coding sequence is TGTGCCAGCAGGCTGCCTGGGGGCGCCTCTGGCTACACCTTC. Encoded protein: CASRLPGGASGYTF.

The chain links TRBV5-4 to TRBJ2-1; perhaps TRBD1 as D (6 bases). V lost 0 bases and J lost 6, with 10 bases in between. This CDR3 is built from 14 residues. Germline CDR1 reads SGHNT; CDR2 reads YYREEE (reference sequence). CDR3 nucleotides: TGTGCCAGCAGCTTGGCCGGACAGTTCAATGAGCAGTTCTTC. This codes for CASSLAGQFNEQFF.

The rearrangement links TRBV5-6 to TRBJ1-1; a weak D match, TRBD1 (6 bases). V was clipped by 5 bases and J by 1 base, with 12 bases between them. CDR1 is SGHDT and CDR2 is YYEEEE in the germline V gene. This CDR3 contains 14 residues. The CDR3 loop is CASSRGHANTEAFF. The CDR3 nucleotides are TGTGCCAGCAGTCGGGGACACGCGAACACTGAAGCTTTCTTT.

The chain employs TRBV30 and TRBJ2-6; weak D call: TRBD2 (5 bases). Germline assignment: CDR1 GTSNPN and CDR2 SVGIG (reference sequence). The CDR3 length is 14 residues. V gave up 1 base and J gave up 4 bases, with 8 bases separating them. The CDR3 sequence: CAWSESGGANVLTF. The CDR3 nucleotides are TGTGCCTGGAGTGAGTCGGGAGGGGCCAACGTCCTGACTTTC.

The J gene is TRBJ1-2, the V gene TRBV19, with D perhaps TRBD1 (6 bases). The ends were cut back, 6 bases at V and 2 bases at J, with 13 bases in the middle. Germline-derived CDR1 and CDR2 are LNHDA and SQIVND (reference sequence). The CDR3 covers 14 residues. In nucleotides, the CDR3 is TGTGCCAGTAGCTGGAGGGGGGGGAACTATGGCTACACCTTC. It encodes CASSWRGGNYGYTF. Supplemented by reference TRBV19 and TRBJ1-2, the full variable domain reads DGGITQSPKYLFRKEGQNVTLSCEQNLNHDAMYWYRQDPGQGLRLIYYSQIVNDFQKGDIAEGYSVSREKKESFPLTVTSAQKNPTAFYLCASSWRGGNYGYTFGSGTRLTVV.

The V call is TRBV13, the J call TRBJ2-7; 7 bases agree with TRBD1. CDR3 size: 16 residues. The V gene's germline CDR1 is PRHDT and CDR2 FYEKMQ (reference sequence). V was pared by 5 bases and J by 3 bases, with 13 bases of the junction left unmatched. This CDR3 is CASSGGQDRSLYEQYF. The DNA for the CDR3 is TGTGCCAGCAGCGGGGGTCAGGACAGGAGCCTCTACGAGCAGTACTTC.

This chain's CDR3 is CASSPWGQNTEAFF. The CDR3 nucleotides are TGTGCCAGCAGCCCTTGGGGACAGAACACTGAAGCTTTCTTT. The genes are TRBV9 and TRBJ1-1, with D maybe TRBD1 (6 bases). Germline V lookup: CDR1 SGDLS, CDR2 YYNGEE. The CDR3 totals 14 residues. V shed 4 bases and J shed 1 base, with 11 bases lying between them.

This clone was counted only a few times. The chain joins TRBV27 to TRBJ1-1; D remains unclear. Trimming pared 3 bases from V and 5 bases from J, leaving 10 bases between. CDR1 is MNHEY and CDR2 is SMNVEV in the germline V gene (reference sequence). The CDR3 covers 13 residues. The CDR3 coding sequence is TGTGCCAGCAGTTTTGGAGGGATGACTGAAGCTTTCTTT. As protein: CASSFGGMTEAFF.

In this sample, this clone turned up a few times. This rearrangement joins TRBV14 to TRBJ1-4, with D possibly TRBD1 on 6 matching bases. V was trimmed by 6 bases and J by 3 bases, leaving 8 bases between them. Germline V gives CDR1 SGHDN, CDR2 FVKESK. The CDR3 sequence is 13 residues long. In nucleotides, the CDR3 is TGTGCCAGCAGACAGGGACCTAATGAAAAACTGTTTTTT. Residues: CASRQGPNEKLFF.

The V call is TRBV9, the J call TRBJ2-1; 7 bases agree with TRBD2. V was clipped by 4 bases and J by 9 bases; unmatched bases: 10. Germline assignment: CDR1 SGDLS and CDR2 YYNGEE. The CDR3 has 14 amino acids. The CDR3 sequence: CASSSGGGISEQFF. The CDR3, as DNA: TGTGCCAGCAGCTCCGGGGGAGGGATCAGTGAGCAGTTCTTC.

A remark on this clone: The junction departs from the called germline gene at one end, perhaps through a read error. This chain uses TRBV7-9 with TRBJ1-1; a possible D gene is TRBD1 (5 bases). This CDR3 comprises 15 residues. From germline, CDR1 is SEHNR and CDR2 FQNEAQ (reference sequence). CDR3 bases: TGTTCCAGCAGCTTAGTCGGGGGAGAGAACACTGAAGCTTTCTTT. It encodes CSSSLVGGENTEAFF. Variable domain in full (rest from reference TRBV7-9 and TRBJ1-1): DTGVSQNPRHKITKRGQNVTFRCDPISEHNRLYWYRQTLGQGPEFLTYFQNEAQLEKSRLLSDRFSAERPKGSFSTLEIQRTEQGDSAMYLCSSSLVGGENTEAFFGQGTRLTVV.

This chain links TRBV5-5 with TRBJ1-1; a possible D gene is TRBD1 (5 bases). CDR1 is SGHKS, CDR2 YYEKEE, per germline (reference sequence). The CDR3 runs to 15 residues. Trimming took off 2 bases at V and 3 bases at J, with 14 bases between the two ends. CDR3 sequence (DNA): TGTGCCAGCAGCTTCGGACCCCCGGGGGACACTGAAGCTTTCTTT. Translation: CASSFGPPGDTEAFF.

V gene TRBV6-5 combines with J gene TRBJ2-1; TRBD2 matches at 14 bases. CDR1 is MNHEY, CDR2 SVGAGI, per germline. Losses at the gene ends were 6 bases for V and 9 bases for J; bases not matched to a gene: 7. This CDR3 region has 15 residues. The CDR3 here is CASRARGTSGGEQFF. Here the CDR3 DNA reads TGTGCCAGCAGGGCCCGTGGGACTAGCGGGGGTGAGCAGTTCTTC.

V is TRBV6-6 and J is TRBJ2-7; 7 bases fit TRBD2. Germline CDR1 is MNHNY and CDR2 is SVGAGI (reference sequence). The CDR3 has 14 amino acids. Unmatched junction bases numbered 10, after V lost 6 bases and J lost 5 bases. Here the CDR3 DNA reads TGTGCCAGCAGCTACGGACTAGTCAGTAACGAGCAGTACTTC. Translation gives CASSYGLVSNEQYF.